One and the same sample provided the 22 T cell receptor beta chains below, sequenced in a study of CD8+ T cells in alopecia areata. RNA was extracted and reverse transcribed into cDNA as the sequencing template. The repertoire was sequenced with immunoSEQ multiplex PCR; TCRdb's copy has only in-frame clones and lacks some. The table lists about 130,000 clones, approximately 48% of them singletons. Sequenced here: CD8+ T cells sorted from blood, sampled at week 0. Source of these receptors: a human donor with alopecia areata.

The V and J genes are TRBV4-2 and TRBJ2-1; TRBD2 might be the D (5 bases). The germline V and J ends were trimmed by 4 bases and 10 bases, with 20 bases remaining between them. The CDR3 runs 15 residues. CDR1 is LGHNA and CDR2 is YNFKEQ in the germline V gene. CDR3 region: CASSLRRAPGWEQFF. CDR3 nucleotides: TGTGCCAGCAGCCTACGCCGGGCCCCGGGGTGGGAGCAGTTCTTC.

The chain recombines TRBV13 with TRBJ2-5; TRBD2 matches at 13 bases. The CDR3 is made up of 16 amino acids. The germline CDR1 and CDR2 sequences are PRHDT and FYEKMQ (reference sequence). The junction had 7 bases not matched to a gene; V was cut back by 4 bases and J by 5 bases. The CDR3 bases are TGTGCCAGCAGCTCCACTAGCGGGGGGGCCGATGAGACCCAGTACTTC. This codes for CASSSTSGGADETQYF. The full variable domain, its missing parts supplied by reference TRBV13 and TRBJ2-5, is AAGVIQSPRHLIKEKRETATLKCYPIPRHDTVYWYQQGPGQDPQFLISFYEKMQSDKGSIPDRFSAQQFSDYHSELNMSSLELGDSALYFCASSSTSGGADETQYFGPGTRLLVL.

V gene TRBV30 combines with J gene TRBJ1-5; D perhaps matches TRBD1 (5 bases). The CDR3 covers 15 residues. The ends were cut back, 0 bases at V and 4 bases at J, with 13 bases in the middle. The germline gives CDR1 GTSNPN, CDR2 SVGIG (reference sequence). CDR3 nucleotide sequence: TGTGCCTGGAGTGTAGGGGAGGAGGGGAATCAGCCCCAGCATTTT. This encodes CAWSVGEEGNQPQHF.

This sequence joins TRBV2 and TRBJ2-1, with D possibly TRBD2 on 6 matching bases. Germline-derived CDR1 and CDR2 are SNHLY and FYNNEI. This CDR3 has 14 residues. V was cut by 7 bases and J by 12 bases, with 22 bases left in between. The CDR3, as DNA: TGTGCCAGCATAACCACGGGGAGGACAATGGGGCAGTTCTTC. It encodes CASITTGRTMGQFF. Using reference TRBV2 and TRBJ2-1 for the parts outside the CDR3, the full variable domain is EPEVTQTPSHQVTQMGQEVILRCVPISNHLYFYWYRQILGQKVEFLVSFYNNEISEKSEIFDDQFSVERPDGSNFTLKIRSTKLEDSAMYFCASITTGRTMGQFFGPGTRLTVL.

This clone appeared a few times. Distinct nucleotide sequences in the sample also encode this CDR3. The rearrangement joins TRBV27 to TRBJ2-1; no clear D gene. The V end was cut by 2 bases, the J end by 7 bases, with 3 bases between. Germline V CDR1 and CDR2: MNHEY, SMNVEV (reference sequence). The length of the CDR3 is 11 residues. CDR3 sequence: CASSLGNEQFF. DNA for the CDR3: TGTGCCAGCAGTTTAGGGAATGAGCAGTTCTTC.

The chain links TRBV12-5 to TRBJ1-6, with 9 nucleotides matching TRBD1. The V gene's germline CDR1 is LGHNT and CDR2 FRNRAP. The CDR3 contains 15 residues. Trimming took 5 bases from V and 10 from J; bases not matched to a gene: 9. The CDR3 coding sequence is TGTGCTAGTGGTGCACAGGGGGCCGCAAAATCACCCCTCCACTTT. Residues: CASGAQGAAKSPLHF.

The sample holds a few counts of this clone. The chain recombines TRBV23-1 with TRBJ2-1; 12 bases line up with TRBD2. TRBV23-1 is marked as an open reading frame, function uncertain. Trimming cost V 2 bases and J 4 bases; bases outside gene matches: 6. The CDR3 sequence is 17 residues long. Here the CDR3 DNA reads TGCGCCAGCAGTCAAGCCCGGACTAGCGGGGAATACAATGAGCAGTTCTTC. This gives the protein CASSQARTSGEYNEQFF.

The V and J genes are TRBV15 and TRBJ1-2; tentatively, D is TRBD1 (5 bases). Looked up from germline, CDR1 is LNHNV and CDR2 is YYDKDF (reference sequence). The CDR3 runs 13 residues. Between the trimmed V and J ends, which lost 0 bases and 7 bases, there was a span of 9 bases. CDR3 coding DNA: TGTGCCACCAGCAGAGAAGGGGAGGGTGGCTACACCTTC. It translates to CATSREGEGGYTF.

The chain has TRBV19 and TRBJ2-3; maybe TRBD1 (6 bases). The CDR3 is 15 amino acids. Per germline, CDR1 LNHDA and CDR2 SQIVND (reference sequence). V was shortened by 4 bases and J by 4 bases, with 15 bases between the two germline ends. The CDR3 DNA reads as TGTGCCAGTAGTACGAGGGACACTTCGGCAGATACGCAGTATTTT. Its protein product is CASSTRDTSADTQYF.

The chain uses TRBV27 and TRBJ1-2; 10 positions match TRBD1. Germline V gives CDR1 MNHEY, CDR2 SMNVEV (reference sequence). The CDR3 has 14 amino acids. The junction had 10 bases not matched to a gene; V was cut back by 7 bases and J by 8 bases. The CDR3 loop is CASTATGGAWGYTF. For the CDR3, the DNA is TGTGCCAGCACTGCGACAGGGGGCGCTTGGGGCTACACCTTC.

The rearrangement uses TRBV2 and TRBJ2-3, with D tentatively TRBD1 or TRBD2 (5 bases each). This CDR3 is 14 amino acids long. Trimming removed 7 bases from V and 4 bases from J, with 15 bases in between. Germline CDR1 SNHLY, CDR2 FYNNEI. This CDR3 is CASTPPGAPDTQYF. As DNA, the CDR3 is TGTGCCAGCACCCCACCCGGGGCCCCAGATACGCAGTATTTT.

This clone was detected only once. This chain joins TRBV5-1 and TRBJ2-7; D call uncertain. CDR1 is SGHRS, CDR2 YFSETQ, per germline. This CDR3 comprises 13 residues. Trimming cost V 4 bases and J 1 base, with 9 bases left between them. CDR3: CASSRTVSYEQYF. In DNA form, the CDR3 reads TGCGCCAGCAGCCGGACGGTATCCTACGAGCAGTACTTC.

In this sample, this clone turned up a few times. As DNA, the CDR3 is TGTGCCAGCAGCTTGCTAGCGGGGTCTTTGGATGAGCAGTTCTTC. Protein: CASSLLAGSLDEQFF. The chain employs TRBV7-9 and TRBJ2-1, with 9 bases that match TRBD2. V dropped 3 bases and J dropped 8; count of bases not matched to a gene: 8. The CDR3 length is 15 residues. The V gene's germline CDR1 is SEHNR and CDR2 FQNEAQ (reference sequence).

Worth noting for this clone: A much larger clone lies one base from this, so it may be a read error. Other DNA sequences in the same sample also yield this CDR3. The rearrangement uses TRBV19 and TRBJ1-5, with a tentative D call TRBD1 (6 bases). The length of the CDR3 is 14 residues. CDR1 is LNHDA and CDR2 is SQIVND in the germline V gene (reference sequence). Between the trimmed V and J ends, which lost 3 bases and 3 bases, there was a span of 9 bases. CDR3 in amino acids: CASSIRDTNQPQHF. CDR3 DNA: TGTGCCAGTAGTATCCGGGACACCAATCAGCCCCAGCATTTT. Filled out from reference TRBV19 and TRBJ1-5, the complete variable domain reads DGGITQSPKYLFRKEGQNVTLSCEQNLNHDAMYWYRQDPGQGLRLIYYSQIVNDFQKGDIAEGYSVSREKKESFPLTVTSAQKNPTAFYLCASSIRDTNQPQHFGDGTRLSIL.

There are a few counts of this clone. V is TRBV29-1 and J is TRBJ2-7; D gene unclear. V was clipped by 6 bases and J by 4 bases, with 16 bases between them. CDR3 length equals 13 residues. Germline-derived CDR1 and CDR2 are SQVTM and ANQGSEA. In DNA form, the CDR3 reads TGCAGCGTCCTAGAGTTTGGGGTTTACGAGCAGTACTTC. Translating it yields CSVLEFGVYEQYF.

This chain links TRBV7-9 with TRBJ1-2; tentative D call: TRBD1 (6 bases). This CDR3 is built from 12 residues. V was shortened by 7 bases and J by 8 bases, with 14 bases between the two germline ends. Germline loops: CDR1 SEHNR, CDR2 FQNEAQ (reference sequence). CDR3 bases: TGTGCCAGCACCGCAGGGGCGAGGGGCTACACCTTC. Protein product: CASTAGARGYTF.

The genes are TRBV30 and TRBJ2-7; tentative D call: TRBD1 (6 bases). The CDR3 length is 16 residues. Trimming stripped 3 bases from V and 3 bases from J, with 21 bases between. The germline gives CDR1 GTSNPN, CDR2 SVGIG (reference sequence). As DNA, the CDR3 is TGTGCCTGGAGCCTCGTGTGGACAGAGATTAACTACGAGCAGTACTTC. This gives the protein CAWSLVWTEINYEQYF.

This sequence joins TRBV5-6 and TRBJ2-5; TRBD1 is a possible D gene (8 bases). Trimming left V 6 bases short and J 1 base short, with 19 bases between. The CDR3 runs to 16 residues. The germline gives CDR1 SGHDT, CDR2 YYEEEE. The CDR3 bases are TGTGCCAGCACCCTGGGGGGGACAGGACCCCAAGAGACCCAGTACTTC. Protein: CASTLGGTGPQETQYF.

As concerns this clone: This CDR3 is also generated by other DNA sequences in the sample. V is TRBV5-4 and J is TRBJ2-7; D ambiguous. The CDR3 runs 12 residues. V was pared by 0 bases and J by 3 bases, with 4 bases between. The germline V gene encodes CDR1 SGHNT and CDR2 YYREEE (reference sequence). CDR3 nucleotide sequence: TGTGCCAGCAGCTTGGGCGGCTACGAGCAGTACTTC. Protein product: CASSLGGYEQYF.

This clone showed up just a few times. This same CDR3 is encoded by further DNA sequences in the sample. The genes are TRBV7-9 and TRBJ2-1; 11 bases align to TRBD2. With 3 bases clipped from V and 4 bases from J, the junction kept 2 bases outside the gene matches. This CDR3 spans 15 amino acids. Germline V lookup: CDR1 SEHNR, CDR2 FQNEAQ (reference sequence). CDR3 bases: TGTGCCAGCAGCTTGACTAGCGGGGAGTACAATGAGCAGTTCTTC. It translates to CASSLTSGEYNEQFF.

The chain is built from TRBV30 and TRBJ1-5; no firm D call. V was trimmed by 1 base and J by 0 bases, leaving 4 bases between them. CDR3 length: 13 residues. CDR1 and CDR2 from the germline V gene are GTSNPN and SVGIG (reference sequence). The CDR3 nucleotides are TGTGCCTGGAGTGGGGGTAGCAATCAGCCCCAGCATTTT. Protein sequence: CAWSGGSNQPQHF.

The chain joins TRBV27 to TRBJ2-5; TRBD2 matches 9 bases. V lost 2 bases and J lost 2; bases outside the gene matches: 9. Germline V gives CDR1 MNHEY, CDR2 SMNVEV (reference sequence). The CDR3 consists of 17 residues. CDR3 nucleotides: TGTGCCAGCAGTTTAAACGGGCCAGCGGGGGGACAAGAGACCCAGTACTTC. Translated, it gives CASSLNGPAGGQETQYF.